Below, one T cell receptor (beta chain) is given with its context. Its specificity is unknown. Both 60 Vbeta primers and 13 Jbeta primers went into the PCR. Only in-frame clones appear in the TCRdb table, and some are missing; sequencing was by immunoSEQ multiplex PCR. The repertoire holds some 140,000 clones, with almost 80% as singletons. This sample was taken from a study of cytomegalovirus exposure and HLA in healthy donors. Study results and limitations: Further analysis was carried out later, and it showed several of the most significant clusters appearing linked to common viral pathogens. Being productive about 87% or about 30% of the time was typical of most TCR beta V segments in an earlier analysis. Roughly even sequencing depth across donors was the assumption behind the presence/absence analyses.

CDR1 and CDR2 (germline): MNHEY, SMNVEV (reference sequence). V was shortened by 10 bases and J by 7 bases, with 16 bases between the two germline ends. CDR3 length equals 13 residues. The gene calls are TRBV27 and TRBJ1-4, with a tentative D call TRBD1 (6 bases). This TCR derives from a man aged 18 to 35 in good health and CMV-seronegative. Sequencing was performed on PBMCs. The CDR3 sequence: CATRRGASEKLFF. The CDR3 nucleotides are TGTGCCACGCGGCGGGGGGCAAGTGAAAAACTGTTTTTT. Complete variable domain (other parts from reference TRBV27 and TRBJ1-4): EAQVTQNPRYLITVTGKKLTVTCSQNMNHEYMSWYRQDPGLGLRQIYYSMNVEVTDKGDVPEGYKVSRKEKRNFPLILESPSPNQTSLYFCATRRGASEKLFFGSGTQLSVL.